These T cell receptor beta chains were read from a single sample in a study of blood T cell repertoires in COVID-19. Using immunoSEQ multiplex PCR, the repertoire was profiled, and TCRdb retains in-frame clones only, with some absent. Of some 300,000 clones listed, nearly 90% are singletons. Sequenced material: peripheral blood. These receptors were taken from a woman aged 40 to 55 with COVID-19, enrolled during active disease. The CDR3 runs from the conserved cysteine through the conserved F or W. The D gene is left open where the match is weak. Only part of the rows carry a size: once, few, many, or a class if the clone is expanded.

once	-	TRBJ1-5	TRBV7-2	CASSLARGSNQPQHF	TGTGCCAGCAGCTTAGCGAGGGGGAGCAATCAGCCCCAGCATTTT
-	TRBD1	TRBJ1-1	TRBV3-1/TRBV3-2	CASSPTGGDTEAFF	TGTGCCAGCAGCCCGACAGGGGGTGACACTGAAGCTTTCTTT
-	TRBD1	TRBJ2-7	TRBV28	CATGTGGYEQYF	TGTGCCACGGGGACAGGTGGATACGAGCAGTACTTC
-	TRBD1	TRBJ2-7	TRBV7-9	CATRPGTGVSYEQYF	TGTGCCACCCGGCCCGGGACAGGGGTCTCCTACGAGCAGTACTTC
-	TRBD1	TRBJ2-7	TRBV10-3	CAIRPGTGEDEQYF	TGTGCCATCAGACCCGGGACAGGTGAAGACGAGCAGTACTTC
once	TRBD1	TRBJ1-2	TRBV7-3	CASSPQGQGWTYGYTF	TGTGCCAGCAGCCCTCAGGGACAGGGATGGACCTATGGCTACACCTTC
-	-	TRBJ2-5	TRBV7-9	CASSHRDTQETQYF	TGTGCCAGCAGCCACCGGGACACCCAAGAGACCCAGTACTTC
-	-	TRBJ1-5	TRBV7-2	CASSLKYRDQPQHF	TGTGCCAGCAGCTTAAAATACAGGGATCAGCCCCAGCATTTT
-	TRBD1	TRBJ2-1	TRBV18	CASSLSGGRVLNEQFF	TGTGCCAGCTCACTATCAGGGGGCAGGGTTCTGAATGAGCAGTTCTTC
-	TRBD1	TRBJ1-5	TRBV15	CATSREGGTGLSNQPQHF	TGTGCCACCAGCAGAGAGGGAGGGACAGGGCTTAGCAATCAGCCCCAGCATTTT
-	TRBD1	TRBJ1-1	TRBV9	CASSIHSRQGGIATEAFF	TGTGCCAGCAGCATTCACTCCCGACAGGGGGGGATCGCTACTGAAGCTTTCTTT
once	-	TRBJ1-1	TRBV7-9	CASSLSGSGTEAFF	TGTGCCAGCAGCTTAAGCGGATCCGGCACTGAAGCTTTCTTT
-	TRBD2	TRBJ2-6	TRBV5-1	CASSLELAGAGANVLTF	TGCGCCAGCAGCTTGGAATTAGCGGGGGCTGGGGCCAACGTCCTGACTTTC
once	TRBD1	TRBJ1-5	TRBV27	CASRTGGAGQPQHF	TGTGCCAGCAGGACAGGGGGCGCGGGTCAGCCCCAGCATTTT
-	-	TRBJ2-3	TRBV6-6	CASRHAVPSTDTQYF	TGTGCCAGCAGACACGCGGTCCCTAGCACAGATACGCAGTATTTT
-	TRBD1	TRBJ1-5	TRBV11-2	CASSLGQHSNQPQHF	TGTGCCAGCAGCTTGGGACAGCATAGCAATCAGCCCCAGCATTTT
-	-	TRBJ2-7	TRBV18	CASSLLHRGVAAYEQYF	TGTGCCAGCTCACTACTACACAGGGGCGTAGCGGCCTACGAGCAGTACTTC
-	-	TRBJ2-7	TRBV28	CASTFGIRGEQYF	TGTGCCAGCACCTTTGGGATAAGGGGCGAGCAGTACTTC
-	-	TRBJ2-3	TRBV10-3	CAISERSDTQYF	TGTGCCATCAGTGAGCGGTCAGATACGCAGTATTTT
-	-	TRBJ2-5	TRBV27	CASSLRGAWAQETQYF	TGTGCCAGCAGTTTACGGGGGGCGTGGGCTCAAGAGACCCAGTACTTC
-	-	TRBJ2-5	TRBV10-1	CASSGATAHQETQYF	TGCGCCAGCAGTGGCGCGACAGCACACCAAGAGACCCAGTACTTC
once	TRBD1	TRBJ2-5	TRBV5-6	CASSPDRAETQYF	TGTGCCAGCAGCCCCGACAGGGCTGAGACCCAGTACTTC
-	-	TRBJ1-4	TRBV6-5	CASRGPKATNEKLFF	TGTGCCAGCAGGGGGCCCAAGGCAACTAATGAAAAACTGTTTTTT
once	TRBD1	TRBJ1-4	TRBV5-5	CASSFGTDGEKLFF	TGTGCCAGCAGCTTCGGGACAGATGGGGAAAAACTGTTTTTT
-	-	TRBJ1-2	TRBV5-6	CASSLERSGYTF	TGTGCCAGCAGCTTGGAGCGATCCGGCTACACCTTC
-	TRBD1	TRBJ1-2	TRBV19	CASSVDRASYGYTF	TGTGCCAGTAGTGTGGACAGGGCCTCATATGGCTACACCTTC
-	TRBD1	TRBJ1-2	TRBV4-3	CASSRTGLNYGYTF	TGCGCCAGCAGCCGGACAGGCCTAAACTATGGCTACACCTTC
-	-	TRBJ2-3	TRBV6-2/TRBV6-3	CASSYDSGSVKGTQYF	TGTGCCAGCAGTTACGATTCCGGGAGCGTAAAGGGGACGCAGTATTTT
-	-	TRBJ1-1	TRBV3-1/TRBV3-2	CASSQEMRQEAFF	TGTGCCAGCAGCCAAGAAATGAGGCAGGAAGCTTTCTTT
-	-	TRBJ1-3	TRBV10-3	CAISGQSNSGNTIYF	TGTGCCATCAGCGGACAGTCGAACTCTGGAAACACCATATATTTT
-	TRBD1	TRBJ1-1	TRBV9	CASSVASQGAVAFF	TGTGCCAGCAGCGTAGCTTCCCAGGGGGCGGTAGCTTTCTTT
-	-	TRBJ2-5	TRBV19	CASSPWGSRETQYF	TGTGCCAGTAGTCCCTGGGGCTCCCGGGAGACCCAGTACTTC
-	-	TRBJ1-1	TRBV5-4	CASSLAGGRREAFF	TGTGCCAGCAGCTTGGCCGGGGGGAGACGTGAAGCTTTCTTT
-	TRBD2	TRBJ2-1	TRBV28	CASSSRTSGRRYNEQFF	TGTGCCAGCAGTTCTCGGACTAGCGGGAGGAGGTACAATGAGCAGTTCTTC
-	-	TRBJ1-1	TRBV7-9	CASSSRFRKDTEAFF	TGTGCCAGCAGCTCCCGGTTCAGGAAGGACACTGAAGCTTTCTTT
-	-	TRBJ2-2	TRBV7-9	CAYHRQFANTGELFF	TGTGCCTACCACCGACAGTTCGCGAACACCGGGGAGCTGTTTTTT
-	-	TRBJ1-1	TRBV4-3	CASSQEGVVTEAFF	TGCGCCAGCAGCCAAGAAGGGGTTGTCACTGAAGCTTTCTTT
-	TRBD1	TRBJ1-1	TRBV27	CASSRPPGGKNTEAFF	TGTGCCAGCAGCAGACCCCCAGGGGGAAAGAACACTGAAGCTTTCTTT
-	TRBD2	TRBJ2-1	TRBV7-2	CASSSPGLAGGHEQFF	TGTGCCAGCAGCTCTCCTGGACTAGCGGGAGGACATGAGCAGTTCTTC
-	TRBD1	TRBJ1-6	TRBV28	CASSSPLGQARNSPLHF	TGTGCCAGCAGCTCGCCTCTGGGACAGGCCAGGAATTCACCCCTCCACTTT
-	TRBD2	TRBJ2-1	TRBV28	CASSLLSSGGGVYNEQFF	TGTGCCAGCAGTTTATTATCTTCTGGGGGAGGGGTTTACAATGAGCAGTTCTTC
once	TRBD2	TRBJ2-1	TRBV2	CASSEPLAGASNEQFF	TGTGCCAGCAGTGAACCTCTGGCGGGAGCTAGCAATGAGCAGTTCTTC